The 3 T cell receptor beta chains in this list originate from one sample, sequenced in a study of T cell responses to AZD1222 COVID-19 vaccine. Data came from immunoSEQ multiplex PCR; TCRdb stores just in-frame clones and leaves some out. This table has 140,000 to 150,000 clones, 85% to 95% appearing once. Specimen: peripheral blood, collected on day 0 of AZD1222 vaccination. Receptors were obtained from an adult in good health.

In DNA, the CDR3 is TGTGCCAGCAGCTTAACAACAGGCCGCTCTGGAAACACCATATATTTT. Its translation is CASSLTTGRSGNTIYF. The genes are TRBV7-9 and TRBJ1-3, with D maybe TRBD1 (5 bases). Trimming took off 2 bases at V and 0 bases at J, with 11 bases between the two ends. The CDR3 extends over 16 amino acids. Germline assignment: CDR1 SEHNR and CDR2 FQNEAQ (reference sequence).

This clone occurred once. The genes are TRBV9 and TRBJ1-2; unclear D gene. Germline values: CDR1 SGDLS, CDR2 YYNGEE. V lost 0 bases, J lost 7 bases, and 16 bases lay in between. The length of the CDR3 is 15 residues. The CDR3 spells CASSVVGQTDSGYTF. The CDR3, as DNA: TGTGCCAGCAGCGTAGTCGGGCAGACGGATAGTGGCTACACCTTC.

The rearrangement links TRBV2 to TRBJ1-2; D perhaps matches TRBD1 (5 bases). This CDR3 contains 15 residues. V was pared by 3 bases and J by 8 bases, with 19 bases between. CDR1 is SNHLY, CDR2 FYNNEI, per germline. The CDR3 here is CASSDFRAIGEGYTF. CDR3 bases: TGTGCCAGCAGTGACTTCAGGGCGATAGGGGAGGGCTACACCTTC.